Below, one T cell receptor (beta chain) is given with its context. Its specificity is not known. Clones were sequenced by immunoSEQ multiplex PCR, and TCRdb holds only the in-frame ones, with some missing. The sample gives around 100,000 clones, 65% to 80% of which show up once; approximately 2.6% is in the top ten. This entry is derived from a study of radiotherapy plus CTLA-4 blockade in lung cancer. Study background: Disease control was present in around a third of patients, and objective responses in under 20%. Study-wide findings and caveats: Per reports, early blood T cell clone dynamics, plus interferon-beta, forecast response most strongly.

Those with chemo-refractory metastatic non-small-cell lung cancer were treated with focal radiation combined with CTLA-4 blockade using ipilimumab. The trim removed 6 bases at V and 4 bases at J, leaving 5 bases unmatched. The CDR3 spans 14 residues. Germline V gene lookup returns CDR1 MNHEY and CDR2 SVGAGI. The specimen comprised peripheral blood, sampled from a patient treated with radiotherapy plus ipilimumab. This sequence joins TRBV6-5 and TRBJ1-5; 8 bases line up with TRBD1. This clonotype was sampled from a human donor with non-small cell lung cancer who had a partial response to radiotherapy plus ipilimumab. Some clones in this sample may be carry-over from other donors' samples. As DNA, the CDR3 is TGTGCCAGCAGCCCCGACAGGGGTAATCAGCCCCAGCATTTT. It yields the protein CASSPDRGNQPQHF.